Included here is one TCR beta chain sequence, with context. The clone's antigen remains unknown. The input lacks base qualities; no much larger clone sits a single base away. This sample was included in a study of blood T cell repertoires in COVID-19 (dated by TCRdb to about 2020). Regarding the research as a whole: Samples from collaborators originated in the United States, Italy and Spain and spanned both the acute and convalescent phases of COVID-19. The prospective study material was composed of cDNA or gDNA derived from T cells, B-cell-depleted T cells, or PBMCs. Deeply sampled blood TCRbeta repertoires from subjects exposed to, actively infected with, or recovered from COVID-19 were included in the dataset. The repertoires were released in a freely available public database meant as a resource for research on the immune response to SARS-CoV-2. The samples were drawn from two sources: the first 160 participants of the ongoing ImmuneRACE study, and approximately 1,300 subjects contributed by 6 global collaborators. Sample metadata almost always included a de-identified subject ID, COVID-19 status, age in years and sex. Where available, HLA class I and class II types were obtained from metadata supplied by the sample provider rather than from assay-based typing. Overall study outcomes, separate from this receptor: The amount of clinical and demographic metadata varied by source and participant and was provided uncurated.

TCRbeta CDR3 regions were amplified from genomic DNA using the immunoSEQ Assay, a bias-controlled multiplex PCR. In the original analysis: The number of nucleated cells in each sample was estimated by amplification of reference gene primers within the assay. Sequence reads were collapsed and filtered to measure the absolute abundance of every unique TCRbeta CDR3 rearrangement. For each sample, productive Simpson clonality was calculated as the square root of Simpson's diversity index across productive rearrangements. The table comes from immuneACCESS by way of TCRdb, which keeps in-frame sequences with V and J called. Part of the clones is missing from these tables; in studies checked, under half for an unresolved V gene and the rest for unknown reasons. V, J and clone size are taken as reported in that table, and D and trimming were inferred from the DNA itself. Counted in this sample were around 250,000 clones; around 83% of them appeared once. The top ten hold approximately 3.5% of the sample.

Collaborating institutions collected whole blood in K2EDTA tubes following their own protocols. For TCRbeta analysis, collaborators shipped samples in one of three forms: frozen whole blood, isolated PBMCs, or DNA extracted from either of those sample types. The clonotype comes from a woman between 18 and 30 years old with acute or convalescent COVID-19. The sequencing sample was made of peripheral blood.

The nucleotides are TGTGCCATCAGTGATAGGGGACAGGGCGACGGCTACACCTTC. Translated, it reads CAISDRGQGDGYTF. This chain is built from TRBV10-3 and TRBJ1-2; 9 nucleotides in the junction match TRBD1. From its cysteine to its phenylalanine, the CDR3 spans 14 amino acids. Only the CDR3 part of the read is kept: 42 bases, read in frame from the first base. Compared with germline, V lacks 3 bases and J lacks 8 bases; bases without a gene match: 7. CDR1 and CDR2, per the germline V gene, are ENHRY and SYGVKD.